This T cell receptor beta chain was retrieved from a study of T cell responses to AZD1222 COVID-19 vaccine (dated by TCRdb to the early 2020s). Regarding the research as a whole: Because spike-specific TCR depth and breadth did not differ between the two schedules, AZD1222 recipients who got a second dose at roughly 4 weeks were pooled with those who got a second dose at roughly 12 weeks. A total of over 230 trial participants underwent TCR sequencing, of whom about 200 had received two doses of AZD1222 and 26 had received two doses of the MenACWY control vaccine. Trial participants were enrolled into age subgroups of 18-55, 56-69 and 70-plus years, which contained about 150, 27 and 61 TCR-sequenced participants, respectively.

The investigation overall reported the following: Because no day 14 peak-response samples were available, repertoires were characterized only after the peak T cell response. After two AZD1222 doses, spike-specific TCR breadth and depth were significantly higher than at day 0 and than in MenACWY recipients. The whole spike protein was spanned by vaccine-associated CD4 TCRs, and dominant responses were seen in regions 160-218 and 743-854. Participants were mostly white British, with more females than males. The authors suggested clonal diversity may have been underestimated. Nearly half of unique spike-specific TCRs reportedly recognized epitopes outside regions mutated in the B.1.351 and B.1.1.7 variants. In the small 56-69-year group, the increase in depth fell short of significance, most likely because of low power. Only five to seven AZD1222 recipients were SARS-CoV-2 seropositive at baseline, limiting conclusions about previously exposed vaccinees.

The CDR3 regions of human TCRbeta chains were analyzed by immunosequencing. As for how the authors treated the data: Repertoire TCRs were matched against a reference library of SARS-CoV-2-specific TCRs generated with the MIRA antigen-specificity platform. Breadth was defined as the fraction of unique TCRs that were SARS-CoV-2-associated. Depth was defined as the fraction of total T cells that were SARS-CoV-2-associated. Using the MIRA data, each spike-specific TCR was mapped to the spike region that the TCR reacts to and placed in a CD4 or CD8 class. Log10-transformed breadth and depth values were compared by one-way ANOVA with Sidak's multiple comparisons tests. TCRdb obtained this table from immuneACCESS and retained in-frame rearrangements with V and J assigned. These tables miss some clones; where compared with another copy, unresolved V genes account for less than half of the shortfall, and the remainder is unexplained. D and trimming come from the DNA, and the V and J calls and clone size come from that table. This sample gives about 86,000 clones in total; 90% of them show up just once. Under 4% of the sample rests with the top ten.

The sample's time point label, in plain terms: baseline before first vaccination. Vaccinee samples were obtained from the UK trials COV001 and COV002, which included a single-blind randomized controlled phase 2/3 trial of AZD1222 (ChAdOx1 nCoV-19) in healthy adults. For TCRbeta chain sequencing, PBMC samples were collected from trial participants at day 0 and at day 28 after the second dose. To note about this clone: What this receptor recognizes is not known. Per-base qualities were not stored, and no clone one base away is much larger.

The CDR3 spans 12 residues, from the cysteine through the phenylalanine. The only DNA kept is the CDR3, 36 bases in frame from the first base. Germline trimming amounts to 5 bases on V and 8 bases on J, with 3 as the count of junction bases outside the gene matches. The germline V gene encodes CDR1 MNHEY and CDR2 SMNVEV (reference sequence). The starting material was peripheral blood, obtained on day 0 of AZD1222 vaccination. This TCR was recovered from an adult in good health. Recombination linked TRBV27 to TRBJ1-2; 9 bases in between match TRBD1. The DNA sequence is given as TGTGCCAGCAGTCGGACAGGGGTAGGCTACACCTTC. The encoded protein is CASSRTGVGYTF.